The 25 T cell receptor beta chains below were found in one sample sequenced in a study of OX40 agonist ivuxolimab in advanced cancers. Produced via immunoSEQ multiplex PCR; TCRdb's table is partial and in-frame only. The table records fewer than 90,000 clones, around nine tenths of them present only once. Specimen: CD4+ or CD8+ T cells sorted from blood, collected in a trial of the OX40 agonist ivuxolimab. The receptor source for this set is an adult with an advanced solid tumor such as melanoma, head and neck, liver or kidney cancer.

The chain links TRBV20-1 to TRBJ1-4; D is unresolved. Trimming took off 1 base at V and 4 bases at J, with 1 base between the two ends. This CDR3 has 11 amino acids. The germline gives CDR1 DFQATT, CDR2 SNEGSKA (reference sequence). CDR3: CSARVNEKLFF. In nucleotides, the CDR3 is TGCAGTGCTAGAGTTAATGAAAAACTGTTTTTT.

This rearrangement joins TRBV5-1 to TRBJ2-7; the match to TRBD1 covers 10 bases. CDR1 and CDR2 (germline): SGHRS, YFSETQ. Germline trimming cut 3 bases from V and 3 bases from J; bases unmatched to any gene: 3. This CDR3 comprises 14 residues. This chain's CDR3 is CASSSRTGGYEQYF. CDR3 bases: TGCGCCAGCAGCTCTCGGACAGGGGGCTACGAGCAGTACTTC.

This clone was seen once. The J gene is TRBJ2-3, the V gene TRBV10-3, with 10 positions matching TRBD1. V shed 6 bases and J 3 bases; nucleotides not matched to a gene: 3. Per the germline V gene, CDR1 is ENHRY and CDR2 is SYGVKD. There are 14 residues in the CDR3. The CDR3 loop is CAIRWDRGTDTQYF. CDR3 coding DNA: TGTGCCATCAGATGGGACAGGGGAACAGATACGCAGTATTTT.

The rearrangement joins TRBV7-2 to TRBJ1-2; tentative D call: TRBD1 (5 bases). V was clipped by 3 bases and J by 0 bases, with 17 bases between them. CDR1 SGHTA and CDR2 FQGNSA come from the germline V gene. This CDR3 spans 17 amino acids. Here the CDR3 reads CASSFSLAGIANYGYTF. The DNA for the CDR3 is TGTGCCAGCAGCTTTAGTTTAGCAGGGATTGCTAACTATGGCTACACCTTC.

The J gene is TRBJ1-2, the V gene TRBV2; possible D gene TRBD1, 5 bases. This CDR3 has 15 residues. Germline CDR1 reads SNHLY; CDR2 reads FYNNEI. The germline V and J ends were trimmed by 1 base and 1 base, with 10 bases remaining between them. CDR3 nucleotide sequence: TGTGCCAGCAGTGAAGTTTCGACAGTTAACTATGGCTACACCTTC. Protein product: CASSEVSTVNYGYTF. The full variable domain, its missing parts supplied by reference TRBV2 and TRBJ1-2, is EPEVTQTPSHQVTQMGQEVILRCVPISNHLYFYWYRQILGQKVEFLVSFYNNEISEKSEIFDDQFSVERPDGSNFTLKIRSTKLEDSAMYFCASSEVSTVNYGYTFGSGTRLTVV.

This CDR3 reads CASSYSGYPNTEAFF. Here the CDR3 DNA reads TGTGCCAGCAGTTACTCCGGGTACCCAAACACTGAAGCTTTCTTT. The chain carries TRBV6-5 and TRBJ1-1; D remains ambiguous. Deletions cut 0 bases from V and 2 bases from J, with 10 bases between. Germline loops: CDR1 MNHEY, CDR2 SVGAGI. This CDR3 contains 15 residues.

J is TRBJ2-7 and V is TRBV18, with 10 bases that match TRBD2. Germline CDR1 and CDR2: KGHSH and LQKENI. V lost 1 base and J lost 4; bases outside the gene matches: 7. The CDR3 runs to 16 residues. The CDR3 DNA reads TGTGCCAGCTCACCACTGGCTAGCGGGAGTAGTTACGAGCAGTACTTC. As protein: CASSPLASGSSYEQYF.

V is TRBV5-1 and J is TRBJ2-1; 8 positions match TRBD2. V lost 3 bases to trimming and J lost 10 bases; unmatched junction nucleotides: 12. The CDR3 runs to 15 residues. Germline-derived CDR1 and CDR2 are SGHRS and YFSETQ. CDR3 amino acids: CASSSPGLEGTEQFF. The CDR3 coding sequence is TGCGCCAGCAGCTCACCGGGACTAGAGGGAACCGAGCAGTTCTTC.

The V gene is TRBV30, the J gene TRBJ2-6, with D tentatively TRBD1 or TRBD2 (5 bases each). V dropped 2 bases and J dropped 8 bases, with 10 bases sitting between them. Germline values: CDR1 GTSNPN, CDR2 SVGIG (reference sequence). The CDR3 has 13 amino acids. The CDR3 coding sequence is TGTGCCTGGAGTTTCACGGGACCCAACGTCCTGACTTTC. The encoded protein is CAWSFTGPNVLTF.

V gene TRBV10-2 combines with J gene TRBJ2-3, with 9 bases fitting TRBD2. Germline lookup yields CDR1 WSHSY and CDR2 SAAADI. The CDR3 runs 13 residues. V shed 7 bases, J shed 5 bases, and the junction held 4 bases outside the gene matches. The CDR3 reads CASKRLAEDTQYF. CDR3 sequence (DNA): TGCGCCAGCAAAAGACTAGCGGAAGATACGCAGTATTTT.

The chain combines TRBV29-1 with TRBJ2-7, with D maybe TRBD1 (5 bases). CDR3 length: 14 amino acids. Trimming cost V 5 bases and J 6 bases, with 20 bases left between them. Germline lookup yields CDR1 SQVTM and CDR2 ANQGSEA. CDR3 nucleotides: TGCAGCGTTCTCCAGGGTAAACACTCGGGCGAGCAGTACTTC. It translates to CSVLQGKHSGEQYF.

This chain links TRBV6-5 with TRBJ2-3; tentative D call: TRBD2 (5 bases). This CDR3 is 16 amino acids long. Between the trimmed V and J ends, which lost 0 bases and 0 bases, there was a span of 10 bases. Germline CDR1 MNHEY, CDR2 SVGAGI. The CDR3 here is CASSYSWRVSTDTQYF. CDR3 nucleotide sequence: TGTGCCAGCAGTTACTCGTGGCGGGTTAGCACAGATACGCAGTATTTT.

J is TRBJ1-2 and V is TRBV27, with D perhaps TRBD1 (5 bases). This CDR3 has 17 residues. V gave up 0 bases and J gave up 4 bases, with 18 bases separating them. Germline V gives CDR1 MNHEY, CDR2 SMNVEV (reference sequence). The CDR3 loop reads CASSLSQFLGDSYGYTF. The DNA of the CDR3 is TGTGCCAGCAGTTTATCTCAGTTCTTGGGGGACTCCTATGGCTACACCTTC.

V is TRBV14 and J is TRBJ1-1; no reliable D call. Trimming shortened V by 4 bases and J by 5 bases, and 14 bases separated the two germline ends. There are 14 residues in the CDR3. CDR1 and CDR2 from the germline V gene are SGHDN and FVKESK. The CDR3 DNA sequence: TGTGCCAGCAGCCGCGGCGGAGGGAGGACTGAAGCTTTCTTT. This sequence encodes CASSRGGGRTEAFF.

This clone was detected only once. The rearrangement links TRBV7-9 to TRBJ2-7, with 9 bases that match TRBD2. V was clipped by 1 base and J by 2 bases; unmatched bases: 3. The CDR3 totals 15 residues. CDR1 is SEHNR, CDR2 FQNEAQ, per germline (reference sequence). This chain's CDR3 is CASSLGLAGTYEQYF. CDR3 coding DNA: TGTGCCAGCAGCTTAGGGCTAGCGGGGACCTACGAGCAGTACTTC. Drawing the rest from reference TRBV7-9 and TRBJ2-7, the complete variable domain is DTGVSQNPRHKITKRGQNVTFRCDPISEHNRLYWYRQTLGQGPEFLTYFQNEAQLEKSRLLSDRFSAERPKGSFSTLEIQRTEQGDSAMYLCASSLGLAGTYEQYFGPGTRLTVT.

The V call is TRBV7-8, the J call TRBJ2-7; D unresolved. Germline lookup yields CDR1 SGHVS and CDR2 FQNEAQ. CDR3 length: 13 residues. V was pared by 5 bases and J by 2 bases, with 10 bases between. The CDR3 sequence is CASSQLSAYEQYF. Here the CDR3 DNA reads TGTGCCAGCAGCCAGTTGTCCGCCTACGAGCAGTACTTC.

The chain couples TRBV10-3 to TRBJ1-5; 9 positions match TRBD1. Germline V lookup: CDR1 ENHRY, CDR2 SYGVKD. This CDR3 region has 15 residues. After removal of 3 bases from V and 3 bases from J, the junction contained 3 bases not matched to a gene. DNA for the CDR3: TGTGCCATCAGTGAACAGGGGGCCATCAATCAGCCCCAGCATTTT. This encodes CAISEQGAINQPQHF.

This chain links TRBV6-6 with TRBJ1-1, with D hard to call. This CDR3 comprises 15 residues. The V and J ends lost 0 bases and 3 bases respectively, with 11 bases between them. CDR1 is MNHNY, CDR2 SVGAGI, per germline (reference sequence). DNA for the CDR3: TGTGCCAGCAGTTACTCGAAAGGAGGAGACACTGAAGCTTTCTTT. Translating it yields CASSYSKGGDTEAFF.

CDR3 amino acids: CASSTDRVWETQYF. The CDR3 DNA reads as TGTGCCAGCAGCACCGACAGGGTTTGGGAGACCCAGTACTTC. The genes are TRBV11-3 and TRBJ2-5, with 7 positions matching TRBD1. Germline CDR1 is SGHNT and CDR2 is YENEEA. V was pared by 5 bases and J by 5 bases, with 8 bases of the junction left unmatched. The CDR3 sequence is 14 residues long.

The CDR3 nucleotides read TGTGCCAGCTCACCACTATCTTCGACCGTATATGGCTACACCTTC. Its translation: CASSPLSSTVYGYTF. The chain carries TRBV18 and TRBJ1-2; D gene unclear. V lost 1 base and J lost 5, with 14 bases in between. Germline lookup yields CDR1 KGHSH and CDR2 LQKENI. The CDR3 covers 15 residues.

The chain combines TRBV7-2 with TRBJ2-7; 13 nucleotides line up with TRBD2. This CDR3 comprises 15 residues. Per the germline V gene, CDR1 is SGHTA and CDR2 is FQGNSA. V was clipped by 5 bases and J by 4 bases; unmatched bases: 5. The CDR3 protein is CASSPRTSGSYEQYF. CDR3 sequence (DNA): TGTGCCAGCAGCCCTAGGACTAGCGGGAGTTACGAGCAGTACTTC.

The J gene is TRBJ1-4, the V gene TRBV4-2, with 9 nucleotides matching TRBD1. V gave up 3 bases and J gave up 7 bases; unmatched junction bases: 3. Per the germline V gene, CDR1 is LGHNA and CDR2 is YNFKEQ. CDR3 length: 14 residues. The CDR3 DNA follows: TGTGCCAGCAGCCAGGACAGGGGAGCTGAAAAACTGTTTTTT. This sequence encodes CASSQDRGAEKLFF.

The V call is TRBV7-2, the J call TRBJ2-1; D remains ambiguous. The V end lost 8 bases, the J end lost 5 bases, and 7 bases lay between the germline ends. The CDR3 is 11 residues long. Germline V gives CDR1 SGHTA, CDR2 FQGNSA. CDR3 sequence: CASRENNEQFF. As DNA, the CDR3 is TGTGCCAGCCGAGAAAACAATGAGCAGTTCTTC.

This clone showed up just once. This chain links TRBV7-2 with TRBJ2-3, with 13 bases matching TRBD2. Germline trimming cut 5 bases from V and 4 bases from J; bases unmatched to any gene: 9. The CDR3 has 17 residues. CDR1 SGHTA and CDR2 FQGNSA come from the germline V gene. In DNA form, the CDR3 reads TGTGCCAGCAGCGACGGACTAGCGGGAGTTTTGGCAGATACGCAGTATTTT. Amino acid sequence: CASSDGLAGVLADTQYF.

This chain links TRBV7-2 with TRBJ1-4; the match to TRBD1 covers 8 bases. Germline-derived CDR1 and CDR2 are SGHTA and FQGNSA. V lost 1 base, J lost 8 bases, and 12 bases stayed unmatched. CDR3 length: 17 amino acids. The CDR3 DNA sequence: TGTGCCAGCAGCTTAGAGGCAGGGGGCCCTCGTGGGGAAAAACTGTTTTTT. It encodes CASSLEAGGPRGEKLFF.